This TCR beta chain is from a study of blood T cell repertoires in COVID-19. Whole-study context: COVID-19 samples collected from the United States, Italy and Spain covered acute and convalescent phases.

Trimming took 2 bases from V and 5 from J; bases not matched to a gene: 11. This CDR3 is 17 amino acids long. Per the germline V gene, CDR1 is MNHEY and CDR2 is SMNVEV (reference sequence). Generated by immunoSEQ multiplex PCR, the TCRdb table keeps only in-frame clones and is missing some. The sample has about 140,000 clones; approximately 87% are singletons. Participants spanned ages about 18 to 100 years and resided in 20 to 30 US areas. The sequence was collected from a man aged 55 to 70 who had recovered from COVID-19. The sequenced material came from PBMCs or T cells enriched from blood (not recorded which). V usage is TRBV27 and J usage is TRBJ2-7; 11 bases fit TRBD2. The CDR3 here is CASSLRIAGGFSNEQYF. CDR3 nucleotide sequence: TGTGCCAGCAGTTTAAGGATAGCGGGAGGGTTTTCAAACGAGCAGTACTTC.